Following are 29 T cell receptor beta chains from one sample sequenced in a study of T cell responses to AZD1222 COVID-19 vaccine. Libraries were prepared by immunoSEQ multiplex PCR; TCRdb keeps only in-frame clonotypes and omits some of them. The table has about 130,000 clones, 70% to 90% seen once. The specimen comprised peripheral blood, sampled on day 0 of AZD1222 vaccination. The receptors here all came from an adult in good health.

This clone was counted a few times. This chain connects TRBV9 to TRBJ1-2, with a possible D match to TRBD1 (5 bases). The germline V and J ends were trimmed by 0 bases and 7 bases, with 13 bases remaining between them. The germline CDR1 and CDR2 sequences are SGDLS and YYNGEE. The CDR3 is 14 residues long. Here the CDR3 DNA reads TGTGCCAGCAGCGTAGGGGTCAGGGCTAGTGGCTACACCTTC. Translated, it gives CASSVGVRASGYTF.

Here the CDR3 reads CASSSSGQNEQYF. In DNA, the CDR3 is TGCGCCAGCAGCTCCTCGGGGCAGAACGAGCAGTACTTC. The V call is TRBV5-1, the J call TRBJ2-7; either TRBD1 or TRBD2 may fit D (5 bases each). The CDR3 contains 13 residues. The germline V gene encodes CDR1 SGHRS and CDR2 YFSETQ. Trimming removed 3 bases from V and 5 bases from J, with 12 bases in between.

This chain uses TRBV6-5 with TRBJ2-3; D may correspond to TRBD1 or TRBD2 (5 bases each). Between the trimmed V and J ends, which lost 2 bases and 3 bases, there was a span of 15 bases. CDR3 length: 16 amino acids. CDR1 and CDR2 (germline): MNHEY, SVGAGI. The CDR3 DNA follows: TGTGCCAGCAGTTACCAAGGGTCCGGGGCGACAGATACGCAGTATTTT. It is translated as CASSYQGSGATDTQYF.

The chain joins TRBV7-2 to TRBJ1-2, with no clear D. The CDR3 loop spans 13 amino acids. Trimming pared 5 bases from V and 8 bases from J, leaving 15 bases between. Looked up from germline, CDR1 is SGHTA and CDR2 is FQGNSA. CDR3 nucleotides: TGTGCCAGCAGCGGAGGATGGAGAGAAGGCTACACCTTC. Protein product: CASSGGWREGYTF.

V is TRBV5-1 and J is TRBJ2-7; 7 nucleotides match TRBD1. This CDR3 comprises 15 residues. Germline lookup yields CDR1 SGHRS and CDR2 YFSETQ. V dropped 0 bases and J dropped 2; count of bases not matched to a gene: 5. CDR3 region: CASSLGQGSTYEQYF. The DNA of the CDR3 is TGCGCCAGCAGCTTGGGACAGGGATCAACCTACGAGCAGTACTTC.

This clone was detected only once. J is TRBJ2-7 and V is TRBV5-4; D assignment may be TRBD1 or TRBD2 (5 bases each). V shed 0 bases and J shed 6 bases, with 19 bases lying between them. This CDR3 has 16 residues. Germline CDR1 and CDR2: SGHNT and YYREEE (reference sequence). For the CDR3, the DNA is TGTGCCAGCAGCTTGGTGAGAGGGGCTATAGGGTCCGAGCAGTACTTC. As protein: CASSLVRGAIGSEQYF.

The chain combines TRBV5-1 with TRBJ1-4; D possibly corresponds to TRBD1 (5 bases). Germline-derived CDR1 and CDR2 are SGHRS and YFSETQ. The CDR3 contains 13 residues. Between the trimmed V and J ends, which lost 2 bases and 5 bases, there was a span of 7 bases. Here the CDR3 DNA reads TGCGCCAGCAGCTTCGGGGGGAATGAAAAACTGTTTTTT. It is translated as CASSFGGNEKLFF.

The rearrangement links TRBV27 to TRBJ1-2; D is possibly TRBD1 (5 bases). V lost 7 bases and J lost 8, with 23 bases in between. The CDR3 has 15 residues. Germline loops: CDR1 MNHEY, CDR2 SMNVEV (reference sequence). DNA for the CDR3: TGTGCCAGCACCCCTAGTAGGGCAGTTGGGGGGGGCTACACCTTC. It yields the protein CASTPSRAVGGGYTF.

The chain links TRBV19 to TRBJ1-2, with TRBD1 identical over 7 bases. V trimming: 4 bases; J trimming: 7 bases; junction bases outside the gene matches: 6. This CDR3 spans 13 amino acids. Germline assignment: CDR1 LNHDA and CDR2 SQIVND (reference sequence). CDR3 loop: CASSSQGEFGYTF. CDR3 bases: TGTGCCAGTAGTAGTCAGGGGGAGTTTGGCTACACCTTC.

This rearrangement joins TRBV25-1 to TRBJ2-5, with D uncertain. The CDR3 is made up of 11 amino acids. Germline V lookup: CDR1 MGHDK, CDR2 SYGVNS. Trimming cost V 4 bases and J 5 bases, with 5 bases left between them. As DNA, the CDR3 is TGTGCCAGCAGTGTATTGGAGACCCAGTACTTC. As protein: CASSVLETQYF.

The chain has TRBV20-1 and TRBJ2-2, with D possibly TRBD2 on 5 matching bases. The CDR3 is 11 residues long. Per the germline V gene, CDR1 is DFQATT and CDR2 is SNEGSKA (reference sequence). V was trimmed by 6 bases and J by 7 bases, leaving 9 bases between them. CDR3 residues: CSAGGRGELFF. The CDR3 DNA sequence: TGCAGTGCAGGAGGTCGCGGGGAGCTGTTTTTT.

This clone was counted only a few times. This rearrangement joins TRBV28 to TRBJ1-4, with D hard to call. Per germline, CDR1 MDHEN and CDR2 SYDVKM. The CDR3 has 14 amino acids. Trimming shortened V by 6 bases and J by 5 bases, and 13 bases separated the two germline ends. Here the CDR3 reads CASSRGGPNEKLFF. DNA of the CDR3: TGTGCCAGCAGCCGGGGAGGGCCCAATGAAAAACTGTTTTTT. The variable domain in full, completed from reference TRBV28 and TRBJ1-4, reads DVKVTQSSRYLVKRTGEKVFLECVQDMDHENMFWYRQDPGLGLRLIYFSYDVKMKEKGDIPEGYSVSREKKERFSLILESASTNQTSMYLCASSRGGPNEKLFFGSGTQLSVL.

This clone was recorded once. V and J are TRBV6-5 and TRBJ1-1, with D maybe TRBD1 (5 bases). Germline CDR1 MNHEY, CDR2 SVGAGI. The CDR3 length is 13 residues. Deletions cut 6 bases from V and 6 bases from J, with 14 bases between. The chain's CDR3 is CASSPVRDAEAFF. The CDR3 nucleotides are TGTGCCAGCAGCCCGGTCAGGGACGCTGAAGCTTTCTTT.

J is TRBJ2-2 and V is TRBV5-1; a possible D gene is TRBD1 (5 bases). CDR1 SGHRS and CDR2 YFSETQ come from the germline V gene. V shed 2 bases and J shed 6 bases, with 14 bases lying between them. This CDR3 comprises 15 residues. The CDR3 DNA reads as TGCGCCAGCAGCTTTAACAGGATGGATTCCGGGGAGCTGTTTTTT. Protein: CASSFNRMDSGELFF.

The chain is built from TRBV30 and TRBJ1-2; no definite D call. Germline V gene lookup returns CDR1 GTSNPN and CDR2 SVGIG (reference sequence). The CDR3 covers 13 residues. Trimming removed 1 base from V and 7 bases from J, with 13 bases in between. The CDR3 reads CAWSGSHNSGYTF. DNA for the CDR3: TGTGCCTGGAGTGGCAGCCACAACAGTGGCTACACCTTC.

This clone was seen only a few times. The J gene is TRBJ1-4, the V gene TRBV5-1; 7 bases line up with TRBD1. V lost 0 bases and J lost 7; bases outside the gene matches: 6. This CDR3 has 15 residues. Germline V CDR1 and CDR2: SGHRS, YFSETQ. The CDR3 is CASSLAGQAAEKLFF. CDR3 DNA sequence: TGCGCCAGCAGCTTGGCCGGACAGGCTGCTGAAAAACTGTTTTTT. Drawing the rest from reference TRBV5-1 and TRBJ1-4, the complete variable domain is KAGVTQTPRYLIKTRGQQVTLSCSPISGHRSVSWYQQTPGQGLQFLFEYFSETQRNKGNFPGRFSGRQFSNSRSEMNVSTLELGDSALYLCASSLAGQAAEKLFFGSGTQLSVL.

The CDR3 reads CASSMDRGRTGANVLTF. For the CDR3, the DNA is TGTGCCAGTAGTATGGATAGAGGGCGCACTGGGGCCAACGTCCTGACTTTC. The rearrangement uses TRBV19 and TRBJ2-6; the D gene is possibly TRBD2 (5 bases). The V gene's germline CDR1 is LNHDA and CDR2 SQIVND (reference sequence). Trimming left V 3 bases short and J 2 bases short, with 14 bases between. The CDR3 length is 17 residues. Based on the CDR3 plus reference TRBV19 and TRBJ2-6, the full variable domain is DGGITQSPKYLFRKEGQNVTLSCEQNLNHDAMYWYRQDPGQGLRLIYYSQIVNDFQKGDIAEGYSVSREKKESFPLTVTSAQKNPTAFYLCASSMDRGRTGANVLTFGAGSRLTVL.

Written as DNA, the CDR3 is TGTGCCAGCAGCCGTACGACAGGGTCCACTGAAGCTTTCTTT. It encodes CASSRTTGSTEAFF. V is TRBV7-2 and J is TRBJ1-1, with 7 bases identical to TRBD1. J gave up 4 bases and V 5 bases, and 7 bases lay outside the gene matches. The CDR3 has 14 amino acids. Germline V gene sequence: CDR1 SGHTA, CDR2 FQGNSA.

The chain combines TRBV6-5 with TRBJ1-2; D possibly corresponds to TRBD1 (5 bases). V lost 0 bases and J 8 bases, leaving 19 bases between the germline ends. Germline CDR1 is MNHEY and CDR2 is SVGAGI. CDR3 length equals 16 residues. CDR3 DNA: TGTGCCAGCAGTTACTCAGGAAGGGGCAGGTCAAGCGGCTACACCTTC. Translation: CASSYSGRGRSSGYTF.

The V call is TRBV3-1 (or the pseudogene TRBV3-2), the J call TRBJ2-7; 13 bases fit TRBD2. Germline lookup yields CDR1 LGHDT and CDR2 YNNKEL (reference sequence). After removal of 4 bases from V and 2 bases from J, the junction contained 14 bases not matched to a gene. The CDR3 runs to 19 residues. This CDR3 reads CASSRRGGTSGVSAYEQYF. In DNA form, the CDR3 reads TGTGCCAGCAGCCGCAGGGGAGGGACTAGCGGGGTTTCAGCCTACGAGCAGTACTTC.

This chain joins TRBV7-2 and TRBJ1-2; 9 positions agree with TRBD1. The germline gives CDR1 SGHTA, CDR2 FQGNSA. V shed 6 bases, J shed 2 bases, and the junction held 10 bases outside the gene matches. This CDR3 contains 16 residues. CDR3 DNA sequence: TGTGCCAGCAGACAACAGGGGGCGGTTAGCAACTATGGCTACACCTTC. As protein: CASRQQGAVSNYGYTF.

This chain links TRBV3-1 (or the pseudogene TRBV3-2) with TRBJ1-1; no firm D call. The V end was cut by 6 bases, the J end by 0 bases, with 11 bases between. The CDR3 is 14 amino acids. Germline values: CDR1 LGHDT, CDR2 YNNKEL (reference sequence). The CDR3 reads CASSPHRMNTEAFF. As DNA, the CDR3 is TGTGCCAGCAGTCCGCACCGCATGAACACTGAAGCTTTCTTT.

CDR3 amino acids: CASSPYAGGPGELFF. The CDR3 region has the DNA TGTGCCAGCAGTCCCTACGCGGGGGGCCCCGGGGAGCTGTTTTTT. The chain has TRBV6-5 and TRBJ2-2; 8 positions agree with TRBD2. Germline V CDR1 and CDR2: MNHEY, SVGAGI. This CDR3 contains 15 residues. After removal of 5 bases from V and 6 bases from J, the junction contained 8 bases not matched to a gene.

J is TRBJ2-2 and V is TRBV7-9; 8 bases line up with TRBD1. CDR1 and CDR2 from the germline V gene are SEHNR and FQNEAQ (reference sequence). V lost 1 base, J lost 3 bases, and 7 bases stayed unmatched. The CDR3 is 17 residues long. CDR3 residues: CASSLVSGGDYTGELFF. The DNA for the CDR3 is TGTGCCAGCAGCTTAGTTTCAGGGGGCGATTACACCGGGGAGCTGTTTTTT.

V gene TRBV9 combines with J gene TRBJ2-3; 9 bases fit TRBD2. The CDR3 sequence is 14 residues long. V lost 7 bases to trimming and J lost 3 bases; unmatched junction nucleotides: 6. CDR1 is SGDLS, CDR2 YYNGEE, per germline. CDR3 sequence: CASSGTSLTDTQYF. The DNA of the CDR3 is TGTGCCAGCTCCGGGACTAGCTTAACAGATACGCAGTATTTT.

This clone was found a few times. The J gene is TRBJ2-6, the V gene TRBV18; TRBD1 agrees at 8 bases. V was pared by 1 base and J by 0 bases, with 11 bases of the junction left unmatched. Looked up from germline, CDR1 is KGHSH and CDR2 is LQKENI. The CDR3 spans 20 residues. In DNA form, the CDR3 reads TGTGCCAGCTCACCACTAAATAGGCAGGGGGCCCACTCTGGGGCCAACGTCCTGACTTTC. It yields the protein CASSPLNRQGAHSGANVLTF.

V gene TRBV27 combines with J gene TRBJ2-7; D could derive from TRBD1 or TRBD2 (6 bases each). CDR1 is MNHEY, CDR2 SMNVEV, per germline (reference sequence). The CDR3 contains 17 residues. The ends were cut back, 2 bases at V and 5 bases at J, with 22 bases in the middle. The CDR3 DNA reads TGTGCCAGCAGTTTACGTCCGGTTGGGGGGCCGGGGCACGAGCAGTACTTC. This translates into CASSLRPVGGPGHEQYF.

The chain carries TRBV27 and TRBJ1-1; D is undetermined. The ends were cut back, 5 bases at V and 8 bases at J, with 12 bases in the middle. Germline CDR1 is MNHEY and CDR2 is SMNVEV (reference sequence). The CDR3 is 12 amino acids. In DNA, the CDR3 is TGTGCCAGCAGTCTTCCCGCAGGAGAAGCTTTCTTT. Its protein is CASSLPAGEAFF.

This chain connects TRBV6-5 to TRBJ2-3; D is unclear. Germline CDR1 is MNHEY and CDR2 is SVGAGI. This CDR3 comprises 16 residues. Trimming stripped 0 bases from V and 0 bases from J, with 10 bases between. DNA of the CDR3: TGTGCCAGCAGTTACTCGACACAGACTAGCACAGATACGCAGTATTTT. Translating it yields CASSYSTQTSTDTQYF.